The 29 T cell receptor beta chains below were found in one sample sequenced in a study of cytomegalovirus exposure and HLA in healthy donors. PCR primers comprised 60 Vbeta and 13 Jbeta primers. Repertoires were generated with immunoSEQ multiplex PCR, while TCRdb's copy carries only in-frame clones and drops some. In the table there are roughly 90,000 clones, roughly 80% of which are singletons. Sequencing used PBMCs. These receptors all come from a young man in good health and CMV-seropositive.

The chain combines TRBV7-9 with TRBJ1-5, with D hard to call. Trimming took off 1 base at V and 4 bases at J, with 11 bases between the two ends. The CDR3 is 15 amino acids. The germline CDR1 and CDR2 sequences are SEHNR and FQNEAQ (reference sequence). CDR3 bases: TGTGCCAGCAGCTTAGGGGCGGGGTATAATCAGCCCCAGCATTTT. It specifies CASSLGAGYNQPQHF. Complete variable domain (other parts from reference TRBV7-9 and TRBJ1-5): DTGVSQNPRHKITKRGQNVTFRCDPISEHNRLYWYRQTLGQGPEFLTYFQNEAQLEKSRLLSDRFSAERPKGSFSTLEIQRTEQGDSAMYLCASSLGAGYNQPQHFGDGTRLSIL.

This clone was found once. The chain employs TRBV30 and TRBJ1-5; 7 nucleotides align to TRBD1. V lost 0 bases and J lost 3; bases outside the gene matches: 5. Germline V gives CDR1 GTSNPN, CDR2 SVGIG (reference sequence). The CDR3 runs 15 residues. CDR3 sequence reads: CAWSVKTGTNQPQHF. The CDR3 DNA is TGTGCCTGGAGTGTCAAGACAGGGACCAATCAGCCCCAGCATTTT.

In DNA, the CDR3 is TGTGCCAGCAGTTTTCAGAACACTGAAGCTTTCTTT. This translates into CASSFQNTEAFF. The chain carries TRBV6-6 and TRBJ1-1, with unresolved D. The CDR3 sequence is 12 residues long. V shed 4 bases and J shed 1 base, with 4 bases lying between them. Germline assignment: CDR1 MNHNY and CDR2 SVGAGI (reference sequence).

The chain uses TRBV2 and TRBJ2-1, with 7 bases aligning to TRBD1. J lost 6 bases, V lost 6 bases, and 8 bases had no gene match. In germline, CDR1 is SNHLY, CDR2 FYNNEI. The CDR3 runs to 14 residues. The CDR3 is CASSPTGSRNEQFF. The CDR3 DNA reads TGTGCCAGCAGCCCGACAGGGTCCCGCAATGAGCAGTTCTTC.

This chain links TRBV7-2 with TRBJ2-4; TRBD1 aligns across 7 bases. Germline V gene data show CDR1 as SGHTA and CDR2 as FQGNSA. CDR3 length: 12 amino acids. J gave up 8 bases and V 4 bases, and 2 bases lay outside the gene matches. This chain's CDR3 is CASSYQGDIQYF. The CDR3, as DNA: TGTGCCAGCAGCTATCAGGGGGACATTCAGTACTTC.

In the case of this clone: Other nucleotide sequences in the sample specify the same CDR3. This rearrangement joins TRBV4-1 to TRBJ1-5; TRBD1 aligns across 9 bases. J lost 4 bases, V lost 4 bases, and 5 bases had no gene match. In germline, CDR1 is MGHRA, CDR2 YSYEKL. The CDR3 spans 15 residues. CDR3 sequence (DNA): TGCGCCAGCAGCCCCTGGACAGGGGCTAATCAGCCCCAGCATTTT. It encodes CASSPWTGANQPQHF.

This chain connects TRBV4-2 to TRBJ1-5, with unresolved D. Trimming left V 0 bases short and J 9 bases short, with 15 bases between. This CDR3 is built from 15 residues. CDR1 and CDR2 from the germline V gene are LGHNA and YNFKEQ. CDR3 in amino acids: CASSQDIDIDRPQHF. Written as DNA, the CDR3 is TGTGCCAGCAGCCAAGACATAGACATCGATAGGCCCCAGCATTTT.

The genes are TRBV5-6 and TRBJ1-3, with 8 nucleotides matching TRBD1. V lost 2 bases and J lost 0; bases outside the gene matches: 7. Germline V lookup: CDR1 SGHDT, CDR2 YYEEEE. The CDR3 sequence is 17 residues long. The CDR3 spells CASSFNRGILSGNTIYF. CDR3 sequence (DNA): TGTGCCAGCAGCTTTAACAGGGGGATCCTCTCTGGAAACACCATATATTTT.

The chain has TRBV19 and TRBJ2-5; 7 nucleotides align to TRBD2. The J call is in doubt because the DNA end fits TRBJ2-7 better. Germline-derived CDR1 and CDR2 are LNHDA and SQIVND (reference sequence). CDR3 size: 13 residues. The CDR3 loop reads CASRGGLAYEQYF. The CDR3 DNA reads TGTGCCAGTAGGGGCGGACTAGCCTACGAGCAGTACTTC.

J is TRBJ1-1 and V is TRBV30; D is unclear. The V end was cut by 5 bases, the J end by 0 bases, with 10 bases between. Germline V CDR1 and CDR2: GTSNPN, SVGIG (reference sequence). The CDR3 extends over 13 amino acids. The CDR3 DNA is TGTGCCTGGCTTCCTAAGTTGAACACTGAAGCTTTCTTT. Its translation: CAWLPKLNTEAFF.

The genes are TRBV7-6 and TRBJ1-1; D not resolved. Deletions cut 3 bases from V and 4 bases from J, with 15 bases between. CDR1 SGHVS and CDR2 FNYEAQ come from the germline V gene. The CDR3 has 15 residues. The CDR3 reads CASSLGSGLVTEAFF. The DNA for the CDR3 is TGTGCCAGCAGCTTGGGGTCGGGGTTGGTCACTGAAGCTTTCTTT. The entire variable domain, with the rest obtained from reference TRBV7-6 and TRBJ1-1, is as follows: GAGVSQSPRYKVTKRGQDVALRCDPISGHVSLYWYRQALGQGPEFLTYFNYEAQQDKSGLPNDRFSAERPEGSISTLTIQRTEQRDSAMYRCASSLGSGLVTEAFFGQGTRLTVV.

The chain combines TRBV5-1 with TRBJ1-1; 12 nucleotides agree with TRBD1. From germline, CDR1 is SGHRS and CDR2 YFSETQ. The CDR3 runs to 13 residues. Losses at the gene ends were 2 bases for V and 8 bases for J; bases not matched to a gene: 1. CDR3: CASSLGTGGEAFF. Here the CDR3 DNA reads TGCGCCAGCAGCTTAGGGACAGGGGGCGAAGCTTTCTTT. The variable domain in full, completed from reference TRBV5-1 and TRBJ1-1, reads KAGVTQTPRYLIKTRGQQVTLSCSPISGHRSVSWYQQTPGQGLQFLFEYFSETQRNKGNFPGRFSGRQFSNSRSEMNVSTLELGDSALYLCASSLGTGGEAFFGQGTRLTVV.

The rearrangement uses TRBV2 and TRBJ1-5; TRBD1 matches at 7 bases. J lost 4 bases, V lost 7 bases, and 7 bases had no gene match. Per the germline V gene, CDR1 is SNHLY and CDR2 is FYNNEI. This CDR3 comprises 14 residues. This chain's CDR3 is CASTQTGFNQPQHF. The CDR3 DNA reads as TGTGCCAGCACCCAGACAGGGTTTAATCAGCCCCAGCATTTT. The full variable domain, in which reference TRBV2 and TRBJ1-5 provide the parts outside the CDR3, is EPEVTQTPSHQVTQMGQEVILRCVPISNHLYFYWYRQILGQKVEFLVSFYNNEISEKSEIFDDQFSVERPDGSNFTLKIRSTKLEDSAMYFCASTQTGFNQPQHFGDGTRLSIL.

In this sample, this clone turned up a few times. Just one base apart from a much larger clone, this may be a read error. The same CDR3 arises from other DNA sequences in this sample as well. This chain uses TRBV6-6 with TRBJ1-2, with 7 bases lining up with TRBD1. Trimming cost V 3 bases and J 4 bases; bases outside gene matches: 5. The germline V gene encodes CDR1 MNHNY and CDR2 SVGAGI (reference sequence). The CDR3 covers 14 residues. CDR3 loop: CASSYDRDFYGYTF. The CDR3 region has the DNA TGTGCCAGCAGTTATGACAGGGATTTCTATGGCTACACCTTC.

The chain employs TRBV11-3 and TRBJ2-2; no definite D call. Germline-derived CDR1 and CDR2 are SGHNT and YENEEA. V lost 3 bases and J lost 6, with 8 bases in between. The CDR3 contains 13 residues. The CDR3 bases are TGTGCCAGCAGCTTCCGGAGCTCCGGGGAGCTGTTTTTT. This translates into CASSFRSSGELFF. The complete variable domain, with remaining parts taken from reference TRBV11-3 and TRBJ2-2, reads EAGVVQSPRYKIIEKKQPVAFWCNPISGHNTLYWYLQNLGQGPELLIRYENEEAVDDSQLPKDRFSAERLKGVDSTLKIQPAELGDSAVYLCASSFRSSGELFFGEGSRLTVL.

The CDR3, as DNA: TGTGCCAGCAGCTTGGCCGCGGACAGGGTTTCTGGCTACACCTTC. This sequence encodes CASSLAADRVSGYTF. This chain uses TRBV5-5 with TRBJ1-2, with 8 bases identical to TRBD1. The CDR3 loop spans 15 amino acids. V lost 0 bases and J lost 7; bases outside the gene matches: 8. CDR1 and CDR2 (germline): SGHKS, YYEKEE (reference sequence).

The chain combines TRBV28 with TRBJ2-7, with D possibly being TRBD1 (6 bases). This CDR3 contains 14 residues. Trimming cost V 5 bases and J 2 bases, with 13 bases left between them. The germline gives CDR1 MDHEN, CDR2 SYDVKM. In DNA form, the CDR3 reads TGTGCCAGCAGTCCCCTGGACAGACCCTACGAGCAGTACTTC. It codes for CASSPLDRPYEQYF.

In this sample, this clone turned up once. The V gene is TRBV7-7, the J gene TRBJ1-3; D is uncertain. With 5 bases removed from V and 2 bases from J, the gap between germline ends came to 7 bases. The germline gives CDR1 SSHAT, CDR2 FNYEAQ (reference sequence). The CDR3 is 13 residues long. CDR3 region: CASSRDPGNTIYF. CDR3 nucleotide sequence: TGTGCCAGCAGCCGGGATCCTGGAAACACCATATATTTT. Full variable domain (outside the CDR3, taken from reference TRBV7-7 and TRBJ1-3): GAGVSQSPRYKVTKRGQDVTLRCDPISSHATLYWYQQALGQGPEFLTYFNYEAQPDKSGLPSDRFSAERPEGSISTLTIQRTEQRDSAMYRCASSRDPGNTIYFGEGSWLTVV.

This chain uses TRBV28 with TRBJ1-1; no reliable D call. Germline values: CDR1 MDHEN, CDR2 SYDVKM. V was shortened by 2 bases and J by 12 bases, with 13 bases between the two germline ends. This CDR3 comprises 12 residues. In DNA form, the CDR3 reads TGTGCCAGCAGTTTAATTTTCCAGGCCCCTTTCTTT. This encodes CASSLIFQAPFF.

The chain combines TRBV7-2 with TRBJ2-5; 7 positions match TRBD2. Germline V lookup: CDR1 SGHTA, CDR2 FQGNSA. CDR3 length: 15 amino acids. The J segment lost 11 bases and the V segment lost 0 bases, leaving 12 bases of the junction unmatched. The DNA of the CDR3 is TGTGCCAGCAGCTTAGCGGGAGGGGTTCAAAAGGAGCAGTACTTC. Encoded protein: CASSLAGGVQKEQYF.

The chain links TRBV18 to TRBJ2-1; 10 nucleotides line up with TRBD1. CDR1 is KGHSH and CDR2 is LQKENI in the germline V gene. J lost 6 bases, V lost 5 bases, and 4 bases had no gene match. The CDR3 is 14 residues long. The CDR3 sequence is CASSGDRGGNEQFF. For the CDR3, the DNA is TGTGCCAGCTCAGGGGACAGGGGAGGCAATGAGCAGTTCTTC. Supplemented by reference TRBV18 and TRBJ2-1, the full variable domain reads NAGVMQNPRHLVRRRGQEARLRCSPMKGHSHVYWYRQLPEEGLKFMVYLQKENIIDESGMPKERFSAEFPKEGPSILRIQQVVRGDSAAYFCASSGDRGGNEQFFGPGTRLTVL.

In this sample, this clone turned up a few times. The rearrangement links TRBV6-1 to TRBJ2-7, with 8 bases matching TRBD1. This CDR3 spans 15 amino acids. Unmatched junction bases numbered 10, after V lost 7 bases and J lost 2 bases. The germline V gene encodes CDR1 MNHNS and CDR2 SASEGT. The CDR3 loop reads CASTSGQGVPYEQYF. Written as DNA, the CDR3 is TGTGCCAGCACTTCCGGACAGGGAGTTCCCTACGAGCAGTACTTC.

This sequence joins TRBV7-6 and TRBJ2-1, with TRBD2 identical over 8 bases. The germline CDR1 and CDR2 sequences are SGHVS and FNYEAQ. The CDR3 consists of 14 residues. Trimming cost V 5 bases and J 6 bases; bases outside gene matches: 6. The DNA for the CDR3 is TGTGCCAGCAGCGCCAGCGGGAGCTTCAATGAGCAGTTCTTC. Translating it yields CASSASGSFNEQFF.

The chain has TRBV5-1 and TRBJ2-2; tentatively, D is TRBD2 (5 bases). CDR1 and CDR2 (germline): SGHRS, YFSETQ. Deletions cut 2 bases from V and 7 bases from J, with 18 bases between. This CDR3 comprises 16 residues. CDR3 amino acids: CASSFAAGRVGGELFF. The CDR3 coding sequence is TGCGCCAGCAGCTTTGCGGCGGGCCGTGTGGGCGGGGAGCTGTTTTTT.

This chain joins TRBV29-1 and TRBJ1-1; 7 nucleotides agree with TRBD1. V gave up 5 bases and J gave up 5 bases; unmatched junction bases: 8. This CDR3 contains 13 residues. Germline-derived CDR1 and CDR2 are SQVTM and ANQGSEA. For the CDR3, the DNA is TGCAGCGTTCAAAACAGGGGTTATACTGAAGCTTTCTTT. This codes for CSVQNRGYTEAFF.

The chain uses TRBV9 and TRBJ2-1; 10 bases match TRBD2. CDR1 and CDR2 (germline): SGDLS, YYNGEE. Unmatched junction bases numbered 12, after V lost 2 bases and J lost 7 bases. This CDR3 region has 17 residues. CDR3 sequence reads: CASSVDILAGVRNEQFF. The CDR3 nucleotides are TGTGCCAGCAGCGTTGATATCCTAGCGGGAGTAAGAAATGAGCAGTTCTTC.

This clone was observed a handful of times. The chain recombines TRBV10-3 with TRBJ2-1; 12 nucleotides line up with TRBD2. CDR3 size: 18 residues. With 4 bases clipped from V and 4 bases from J, the junction kept 11 bases outside the gene matches. Germline V gene lookup returns CDR1 ENHRY and CDR2 SYGVKD. CDR3 amino acids: CAISGRTSGKRRYNEQFF. Here the CDR3 DNA reads TGTGCCATCAGTGGGCGGACTAGCGGGAAGAGGAGATACAATGAGCAGTTCTTC.

This clone is a singleton in its sample. The chain combines TRBV10-3 with TRBJ2-5; the match to TRBD2 covers 7 bases. Germline trimming cut 0 bases from V and 5 bases from J; bases unmatched to any gene: 6. In germline, CDR1 is ENHRY, CDR2 SYGVKD. CDR3 length equals 15 residues. The CDR3 nucleotides are TGTGCCATCAGTGAGTCCGGGGAGGGTAGGGAGACCCAGTACTTC. Its translation: CAISESGEGRETQYF.

V is TRBV15 and J is TRBJ1-4, with 8 bases aligning to TRBD1. The length of the CDR3 is 14 residues. The ends lost 1 base at V and 5 bases at J; junction bases unmatched: 0. Germline CDR1 and CDR2: LNHNV and YYDKDF (reference sequence). CDR3 nucleotides: TGTGCCACCAGCAGAGGGACAGGGAATGAAAAACTGTTTTTT. Amino acids: CATSRGTGNEKLFF.